One sample yielded the 21 T cell receptor beta chains listed below, sequenced in a study of beta chain features in type 1 diabetes. Study results and caveats: A moderate, significant TCRB CDR3 shortening appeared in type 1 diabetes across four CD4+ subsets.

Of the isolated RNA, all was reverse transcribed, and so the sequenced material was expressed TCRB transcripts. The method was immunoSEQ multiplex PCR; TCRdb's version includes in-frame clones alone and lacks a portion of them. The table records about 160,000 clones, around 8% of them present only once. For these TCRs, the target antigens are not known. The specimen sequenced was central memory CD4+ T cells from blood. These receptors all come from a young woman with type 1 diabetes.

The gene calls are TRBV28 and TRBJ1-2, with D perhaps matching TRBD1 (6 bases). The CDR3 runs to 14 residues. Germline loops: CDR1 MDHEN, CDR2 SYDVKM. V gave up 4 bases and J gave up 6 bases, with 15 bases separating them. CDR3 DNA: TGTGCCAGCAGTTCGGCACAGGGTAATCATGGCTACACCTTC. This sequence encodes CASSSAQGNHGYTF.

This clone was observed a handful of times. This CDR3 is also generated by other DNA sequences in the sample. The chain links TRBV5-1 to TRBJ2-7; no definite D call. The CDR3 spans 13 residues. Looked up from germline, CDR1 is SGHRS and CDR2 is YFSETQ. V was clipped by 0 bases and J by 2 bases, with 6 bases between them. DNA for the CDR3: TGCGCCAGCAGCTTGGATCCAGCCTACGAGCAGTACTTC. Protein: CASSLDPAYEQYF.

The V gene is TRBV30, the J gene TRBJ2-7; tentative D call: TRBD2 (6 bases). Germline V gives CDR1 GTSNPN, CDR2 SVGIG (reference sequence). V lost 3 bases and J 12 bases, leaving 21 bases between the germline ends. The CDR3 length is 13 residues. CDR3 sequence reads: CAWRLTDGRGLYF. In DNA form, the CDR3 reads TGTGCCTGGAGGCTGACCGATGGGCGGGGACTGTACTTC.

The sample holds a few counts of this clone. This sequence joins TRBV10-3 and TRBJ2-5; no clear D gene. The V end lost 3 bases, the J end lost 2 bases, and 10 bases lay between the germline ends. The germline V gene has CDR1 ENHRY and CDR2 SYGVKD. The CDR3 totals 14 residues. The CDR3 spells CAISDTDPQETQYF. Written as DNA, the CDR3 is TGTGCCATCAGTGATACAGATCCTCAAGAGACCCAGTACTTC.

This clone was seen a few times. This sequence joins TRBV28 and TRBJ2-7; D unresolved. V was clipped by 8 bases and J by 0 bases, with 8 bases between them. Per germline, CDR1 MDHEN and CDR2 SYDVKM. The CDR3 length is 12 residues. The CDR3 reads CASGSFSYEQYF. The CDR3 nucleotides are TGTGCCAGCGGTAGCTTCTCCTACGAGCAGTACTTC. Filled out from reference TRBV28 and TRBJ2-7, the complete variable domain reads DVKVTQSSRYLVKRTGEKVFLECVQDMDHENMFWYRQDPGLGLRLIYFSYDVKMKEKGDIPEGYSVSREKKERFSLILESASTNQTSMYLCASGSFSYEQYFGPGTRLTVT.

The chain recombines TRBV6-5 with TRBJ2-5; D gene uncertain. Germline-derived CDR1 and CDR2 are MNHEY and SVGAGI. This CDR3 contains 11 residues. Trimming stripped 6 bases from V and 5 bases from J, with 7 bases between. CDR3 in amino acids: CASRTLETQYF. CDR3 in DNA: TGTGCCAGCAGGACTCTGGAGACCCAGTACTTC.

The chain is built from TRBV15 and TRBJ1-5; tentatively, D is TRBD1 (6 bases). V gave up 3 bases and J gave up 4 bases, with 10 bases separating them. The germline V gene has CDR1 LNHNV and CDR2 YYDKDF (reference sequence). The CDR3 consists of 14 residues. The CDR3 DNA sequence: TGTGCCACCAGCAGGCCCCAGGGGAATCAGCCCCAGCATTTT. This translates into CATSRPQGNQPQHF.

The table lists this clone with a few counts. V is TRBV29-1 and J is TRBJ1-2; D is perhaps TRBD1 (6 bases). The germline CDR1 and CDR2 sequences are SQVTM and ANQGSEA. Trimming cost V 4 bases and J 2 bases, with 11 bases left between them. This CDR3 contains 13 residues. The CDR3 region is CSVARDTNYGYTF. CDR3 DNA sequence: TGCAGCGTTGCTCGGGACACCAACTATGGCTACACCTTC.

This clone has only a few counts. The chain is built from TRBV2 and TRBJ2-3; D not certain. In germline, CDR1 is SNHLY, CDR2 FYNNEI. V lost 4 bases, J lost 2 bases, and 10 bases lay in between. The CDR3 has 14 amino acids. The CDR3 here is CASSAATYTDTQYF. CDR3 sequence (DNA): TGTGCCAGCAGTGCAGCGACATACACAGATACGCAGTATTTT.

This clone was seen a few times. The chain recombines TRBV7-3 with TRBJ2-1; 7 bases line up with TRBD2. The germline V gene encodes CDR1 SGHTA and CDR2 FQGTGA. V was clipped by 1 base and J by 7 bases; unmatched bases: 10. The CDR3 spans 16 residues. CDR3 sequence reads: CASSLNSGGSFNEQFF. For the CDR3, the DNA is TGTGCCAGCAGCTTAAACTCGGGCGGGAGCTTTAATGAGCAGTTCTTC.

A few counts support this clone. The chain employs TRBV28 and TRBJ1-4, with a possible D match to TRBD1 (6 bases). The CDR3 extends over 14 amino acids. Germline loops: CDR1 MDHEN, CDR2 SYDVKM. Trimming stripped 7 bases from V and 5 bases from J, with 14 bases between. As DNA, the CDR3 is TGTGCCAGCACCATAGGACAGCAGAATGAAAAACTGTTTTTT. It specifies CASTIGQQNEKLFF.

There are a few counts of this clone. The V gene is TRBV5-6, the J gene TRBJ1-1, with TRBD1 matching 7 bases. There are 13 residues in the CDR3. J was trimmed by 5 bases and V by 2 bases; bases with no gene match: 3. The germline V gene has CDR1 SGHDT and CDR2 YYEEEE. This chain's CDR3 is CASSLVRGTEAFF. In DNA, the CDR3 is TGTGCCAGCAGCTTAGTCAGGGGGACTGAAGCTTTCTTT.

This clone turned up a few times. The chain recombines TRBV7-8 with TRBJ2-1, with D unresolved. CDR1 SGHVS and CDR2 FQNEAQ come from the germline V gene. CDR3 size: 11 residues. Trimming shortened V by 5 bases and J by 13 bases, and 12 bases separated the two germline ends. The CDR3 sequence: CASSIGTGQFF. The CDR3 bases are TGTGCCAGCAGCATAGGTACTGGTCAGTTCTTC. The full variable domain, in which reference TRBV7-8 and TRBJ2-1 provide the parts outside the CDR3, is GAGVSQSPRYKVAKRGQDVALRCDPISGHVSLFWYQQALGQGPEFLTYFQNEAQLDKSGLPSDRFFAERPEGSVSTLKIQRTQQEDSAVYLCASSIGTGQFFGPGTRLTVL.

The chain carries TRBV11-2 and TRBJ2-7, with a possible D match to TRBD1 (5 bases). CDR3 length: 14 residues. Trimming took 5 bases from V and 3 from J, leaving 14 bases between them. CDR1 and CDR2 (germline): SGHAT, FQNNGV. The CDR3 coding sequence is TGTGCCAGCAGCGGAGTCACGCAGGGCTACGAGCAGTACTTC. Its translation is CASSGVTQGYEQYF.

This clone was seen only a few times. The CDR3 reads CASSQGGGSLNEQFF. In nucleotides, the CDR3 is TGCGCCAGCAGCCAAGGTGGAGGCAGCCTGAATGAGCAGTTCTTC. This chain connects TRBV4-3 to TRBJ2-1, with D perhaps matching TRBD2 (5 bases). Germline loops: CDR1 LGHNA, CDR2 YSLEER. Trimming pared 1 base from V and 7 bases from J, leaving 14 bases between. This CDR3 has 15 amino acids.

This chain uses TRBV7-2 with TRBJ2-5, with D perhaps matching TRBD1 (5 bases). CDR1 is SGHTA and CDR2 is FQGNSA in the germline V gene. This CDR3 region has 12 residues. Trimming removed 4 bases at V and 5 bases at J, with 8 bases between. The CDR3 sequence is CASSWGRETQYF. The CDR3 DNA follows: TGTGCCAGCAGCTGGGGCAGGGAGACCCAGTACTTC. Filled out from reference TRBV7-2 and TRBJ2-5, the complete variable domain reads GAGVSQSPSNKVTEKGKDVELRCDPISGHTALYWYRQSLGQGLEFLIYFQGNSAPDKSGLPSDRFSAERTGGSVSTLTIQRTQQEDSAVYLCASSWGRETQYFGPGTRLLVL.

J is TRBJ2-7 and V is TRBV4-3; possibly TRBD2 for D (5 bases). The germline gives CDR1 LGHNA, CDR2 YSLEER. CDR3 length: 16 residues. V dropped 0 bases and J dropped 4 bases, with 16 bases sitting between them. DNA of the CDR3: TGCGCCAGCAGCCAAGATGATACCTCAAGAGGGTACGAGCAGTACTTC. Translation: CASSQDDTSRGYEQYF.

CDR3 region: CASSYAGSRNTEAFF. The CDR3 DNA is TGTGCCAGCAGCTACGCCGGGTCGAGGAACACTGAAGCTTTCTTT. The gene calls are TRBV4-2 and TRBJ1-1; no definite D call. Germline V gene lookup returns CDR1 LGHNA and CDR2 YNFKEQ. V was pared by 5 bases and J by 1 base, with 14 bases between. CDR3 size: 15 residues.

This clone was detected only a few times. This rearrangement joins TRBV10-3 to TRBJ1-2, with D possibly matching TRBD1 (6 bases). Trimming shortened V by 10 bases and J by 4 bases, and 25 bases separated the two germline ends. CDR1 and CDR2 (germline): ENHRY, SYGVKD. The CDR3 loop spans 16 amino acids. CDR3 residues: CASADSGGQGGYGYTF. The CDR3 DNA follows: TGTGCCAGCGCGGACAGCGGAGGACAAGGAGGCTATGGCTACACCTTC.

This clone was seen only a few times. The chain couples TRBV30 to TRBJ1-3; possibly TRBD1 for D (5 bases). From germline, CDR1 is GTSNPN and CDR2 SVGIG (reference sequence). This CDR3 has 13 residues. V was clipped by 3 bases and J by 0 bases, with 6 bases between them. CDR3 protein: CAWRQGSGNTIYF. The CDR3 region has the DNA TGTGCCTGGAGGCAGGGCTCTGGAAACACCATATATTTT. Looking up the rest from reference TRBV30 and TRBJ1-3 gives the full variable domain: SQTIHQWPATLVQPVGSPLSLECTVEGTSNPNLYWYRQAAGRGLQLLFYSVGIGQISSEVPQNLSASRPQDRQFILSSKKLLLSDSGFYLCAWRQGSGNTIYFGEGSWLTVV.

The rearrangement uses TRBV6-4 and TRBJ2-4; 9 bases agree with TRBD1. The V and J ends lost 7 bases and 2 bases, in that order; junction bases with no gene match: 6. This CDR3 contains 15 residues. Germline assignment: CDR1 MRHNA and CDR2 SNTAGT. This chain's CDR3 is CASNWGQGSKNIQYF. The CDR3 region has the DNA TGTGCCAGCAACTGGGGACAGGGTTCCAAAAACATTCAGTACTTC.